The next 29 T cell receptor beta chains were all read from a single sample in a study of blood T cell repertoires in COVID-19. Assay used: immunoSEQ multiplex PCR; TCRdb lists only in-frame clones, some missing. The sample records under 300,000 clones, 80% to 85% being singletons. The sequenced material came from peripheral blood. The origin of the receptors is a woman aged 60 to 75 with active or convalescent COVID-19.

The rearrangement uses TRBV2 and TRBJ1-5; TRBD1 matches at 7 bases. CDR3 length equals 15 residues. V shed 6 bases, J shed 0 bases, and the junction held 5 bases outside the gene matches. Looked up from germline, CDR1 is SNHLY and CDR2 is FYNNEI. DNA for the CDR3: TGTGCCAGCAGGGGACAGACCTATAGCAATCAGCCCCAGCATTTT. The encoded protein is CASRGQTYSNQPQHF.

This chain uses TRBV5-1 with TRBJ1-6; TRBD1 agrees at 8 bases. The CDR3 sequence is 16 residues long. Per germline, CDR1 SGHRS and CDR2 YFSETQ. V was clipped by 4 bases and J by 10 bases; unmatched bases: 13. CDR3 bases: TGCGCCAGCAGCACCGGTCCCGGGACAGGCGGCTCACCCCTCCACTTT. Translating it yields CASSTGPGTGGSPLHF.

This clone showed up just a few times. The chain employs TRBV10-2 and TRBJ2-5, with D perhaps TRBD1 (6 bases). Germline V CDR1 and CDR2: WSHSY, SAAADI. Trimming took off 3 bases at V and 0 bases at J, with 14 bases between the two ends. The CDR3 is 16 residues long. In DNA, the CDR3 is TGCGCCAGCAGTGATGGGGGCGAGGGGTACCAAGAGACCCAGTACTTC. The encoded protein is CASSDGGEGYQETQYF.

This clone came up a few times. Additional DNA sequences in this sample encode the identical CDR3. The chain joins TRBV2 to TRBJ2-5; 11 bases are a match to TRBD1. CDR3 length: 13 residues. V dropped 5 bases and J dropped 5; count of bases not matched to a gene: 1. Germline V CDR1 and CDR2: SNHLY, FYNNEI. CDR3 coding DNA: TGTGCCAGCAGTCGGGACAGGGGGGAGACCCAGTACTTC. Encoded protein: CASSRDRGETQYF.

V and J are TRBV29-1 and TRBJ2-2; D remains unclear. This CDR3 has 14 residues. The germline CDR1 and CDR2 sequences are SQVTM and ANQGSEA. The V and J ends lost 4 bases and 0 bases respectively, with 9 bases between them. CDR3 nucleotides: TGCAGCGTTGCAGGCATTTCGAACACCGGGGAGCTGTTTTTT. Protein product: CSVAGISNTGELFF.

This chain links TRBV30 with TRBJ1-4; 11 nucleotides align to TRBD1. The junction had 4 bases not matched to a gene; V was cut back by 7 bases and J by 6 bases. The germline V gene encodes CDR1 GTSNPN and CDR2 SVGIG (reference sequence). The CDR3 has 13 residues. The CDR3 DNA reads as TGTGCCTACGGACAGGGGGCCTATGAAAAACTGTTTTTT. Its translation: CAYGQGAYEKLFF.

The genes are TRBV5-1 and TRBJ2-1; 8 bases agree with TRBD2. This CDR3 is built from 17 residues. V lost 0 bases and J lost 0; bases outside the gene matches: 5. CDR1 and CDR2 from the germline V gene are SGHRS and YFSETQ. The CDR3 nucleotides are TGCGCCAGCAGCTTGGCAACCGGGGGGGGCTCCTACAATGAGCAGTTCTTC. This codes for CASSLATGGGSYNEQFF.

This clone occurred once. The gene calls are TRBV11-2 and TRBJ2-5; TRBD2 matches 8 bases. The CDR3 covers 12 residues. Losses at the gene ends were 5 bases for V and 7 bases for J; bases not matched to a gene: 3. Germline CDR1 reads SGHAT; CDR2 reads FQNNGV. The CDR3 loop reads CASSAREGTQYF. CDR3 nucleotides: TGTGCCAGCAGCGCCCGGGAGGGGACCCAGTACTTC. The full variable domain, its missing parts supplied by reference TRBV11-2 and TRBJ2-5, is EAGVAQSPRYKIIEKRQSVAFWCNPISGHATLYWYQQILGQGPKLLIQFQNNGVVDDSQLPKDRFSAERLKGVDSTLKIQPAKLEDSAVYLCASSAREGTQYFGPGTRLLVL.

The chain links TRBV11-3 to TRBJ2-3, with a tentative D call TRBD2 (6 bases). V lost 5 bases to trimming and J lost 1 base, with 13 bases between them. The CDR3 runs 15 residues. Germline assignment: CDR1 SGHNT and CDR2 YENEEA. CDR3 DNA sequence: TGTGCCAGCAGCAAGGGAGCTAGCGGCACAGATACGCAGTATTTT. Translation gives CASSKGASGTDTQYF.

J is TRBJ2-1 and V is TRBV7-2; possible D gene TRBD2, 5 bases. V lost 1 base and J lost 0, with 13 bases in between. Germline V gene sequence: CDR1 SGHTA, CDR2 FQGNSA. This CDR3 has 17 amino acids. CDR3 in DNA: TGTGCCAGCAGCTTAGAACTAGGGTACACCTCCTACAATGAGCAGTTCTTC. Translating it yields CASSLELGYTSYNEQFF.

This clone was seen ten or more times. The chain is built from TRBV9 and TRBJ2-5; TRBD2 matches 11 bases. Trimming took 0 bases from V and 4 from J; bases not matched to a gene: 8. Germline CDR1 reads SGDLS; CDR2 reads YYNGEE. The CDR3 runs to 17 residues. The CDR3 here is CASSVEGSGGAGETQYF. For the CDR3, the DNA is TGTGCCAGCAGCGTAGAAGGTAGCGGGGGGGCCGGAGAGACCCAGTACTTC.

The V call is TRBV6-6, the J call TRBJ1-2; D not resolved. The length of the CDR3 is 14 residues. V gave up 2 bases and J gave up 8 bases, with 15 bases separating them. Germline V gene data show CDR1 as MNHNY and CDR2 as SVGAGI (reference sequence). CDR3 bases: TGTGCCAGCAGTTACAGGGAGGGAACGCGAGGCTACACCTTC. Translating gives CASSYREGTRGYTF.

The table lists this clone with a few counts. J is TRBJ2-2 and V is TRBV5-6; 7 positions match TRBD1. Germline V lookup: CDR1 SGHDT, CDR2 YYEEEE. The CDR3 sequence is 15 residues long. Trimming cost V 4 bases and J 0 bases; bases outside gene matches: 3. CDR3 nucleotides: TGTGCCAGCAGCCGACAGGGCGCGAACACCGGGGAGCTGTTTTTT. Its protein is CASSRQGANTGELFF.

This chain uses TRBV2 with TRBJ2-5; 14 nucleotides line up with TRBD2. Germline loops: CDR1 SNHLY, CDR2 FYNNEI. Germline trimming cut 7 bases from V and 2 bases from J; bases unmatched to any gene: 3. The CDR3 runs to 15 residues. CDR3 DNA sequence: TGTGCCAGCAAGACTAGCGGGGGGGGACAAGAGACCCAGTACTTC. Translated, it gives CASKTSGGGQETQYF.

The gene calls are TRBV7-9 and TRBJ2-1, with TRBD1 matching over 12 bases. Trimming took 5 bases from V and 15 from J; bases not matched to a gene: 8. This CDR3 has 13 amino acids. CDR1 and CDR2 from the germline V gene are SEHNR and FQNEAQ (reference sequence). In DNA, the CDR3 is TGTGCCAGCAGCCCCGCCGGGACAGGGGGCCGGTTCTTC. It translates to CASSPAGTGGRFF.

The V gene is TRBV12-5, the J gene TRBJ2-1; D unresolved. This CDR3 contains 13 residues. The V and J ends lost 7 bases and 8 bases respectively, with 15 bases between them. Per germline, CDR1 LGHNT and CDR2 FRNRAP. DNA for the CDR3: TGTGCTAGTGCCCCGGCGGTCGGTTATGAGCAGTTCTTC. Its protein product is CASAPAVGYEQFF.

The chain links TRBV6-4 to TRBJ2-3; D is ambiguous. Germline V gene data show CDR1 as MRHNA and CDR2 as SNTAGT. There are 13 residues in the CDR3. Trimming shortened V by 4 bases and J by 2 bases, and 7 bases separated the two germline ends. CDR3 in DNA: TGTGCCAGCAGTGCCTATTACACAGATACGCAGTATTTT. Amino acids: CASSAYYTDTQYF.

This chain connects TRBV27 to TRBJ2-7; a weak D match, TRBD2 (5 bases). This CDR3 spans 13 amino acids. Trimming left V 3 bases short and J 8 bases short, with 14 bases between. The germline V gene has CDR1 MNHEY and CDR2 SMNVEV (reference sequence). The CDR3 spells CASSLDGIAKQYF. The CDR3, as DNA: TGTGCCAGCAGTTTGGACGGGATCGCAAAGCAGTACTTC.

CDR3 amino acids: CASSSPGRGTNEKLFF. The CDR3, as DNA: TGTGCCAGCAGCAGCCCGGGGAGGGGGACTAATGAAAAACTGTTTTTT. The chain carries TRBV5-6 and TRBJ1-4; a weak D match, TRBD1 (6 bases). CDR3 length equals 16 residues. Trimming shortened V by 4 bases and J by 2 bases, and 15 bases separated the two germline ends. Germline assignment: CDR1 SGHDT and CDR2 YYEEEE.

The chain links TRBV12-5 to TRBJ1-1, with 8 bases lining up with TRBD1. CDR3 length: 15 residues. The germline V gene encodes CDR1 LGHNT and CDR2 FRNRAP. The junction had 6 bases not matched to a gene; V was cut back by 6 bases and J by 0 bases. CDR3 sequence reads: CASGTGTGLNTEAFF. The DNA of the CDR3 is TGTGCTAGTGGAACCGGGACAGGATTGAACACTGAAGCTTTCTTT.

The V gene is TRBV4-3, the J gene TRBJ1-2; D may be TRBD1 (5 bases). CDR3 length: 17 amino acids. The germline gives CDR1 LGHNA, CDR2 YSLEER. V lost 0 bases and J 2 bases, leaving 16 bases between the germline ends. CDR3: CASSQDIGGVRNYGYTF. The CDR3 coding sequence is TGCGCCAGCAGCCAAGATATCGGGGGGGTTAGGAACTATGGCTACACCTTC.

The chain has TRBV12-3 or TRBV12-4 and TRBJ1-2; 9 bases are shared with TRBD1. The length of the CDR3 is 13 residues. Unmatched junction bases numbered 3, after V lost 6 bases and J lost 4 bases. CDR3 sequence: CASSGTGTYGYTF. The CDR3 coding sequence is TGTGCCAGCAGCGGGACAGGGACCTATGGCTACACCTTC.

This clone occurred a few times. The V and J genes are TRBV3-1 (or the pseudogene TRBV3-2) and TRBJ1-1; D uncertain. The germline V gene has CDR1 LGHDT and CDR2 YNNKEL (reference sequence). The CDR3 is made up of 13 amino acids. Trimming shortened V by 3 bases and J by 3 bases, and 8 bases separated the two germline ends. The CDR3 nucleotides read TGTGCCAGCAGCCACACGAGGGACACTGAAGCTTTCTTT. It codes for CASSHTRDTEAFF.

DNA for the CDR3: TGTGCCAGCAGCGAAGACAGGGGGTGGGACACTGAAGCTTTCTTT. This translates into CASSEDRGWDTEAFF. The chain employs TRBV7-8 and TRBJ1-1; 9 positions match TRBD1. Unmatched junction bases numbered 7, after V lost 5 bases and J lost 3 bases. This CDR3 contains 15 residues. Germline assignment: CDR1 SGHVS and CDR2 FQNEAQ.

The chain joins TRBV5-1 to TRBJ2-1; 8 bases are shared with TRBD1. Germline lookup yields CDR1 SGHRS and CDR2 YFSETQ. The CDR3 consists of 16 residues. V was pared by 1 base and J by 1 base, with 4 bases of the junction left unmatched. Here the CDR3 DNA reads TGCGCCAGCAGCTTGTCCTGGACAGGGTCCTACAATGAGCAGTTCTTC. It yields the protein CASSLSWTGSYNEQFF.

The CDR3 protein is CASSPRDSYNEQFF. For the CDR3, the DNA is TGTGCCAGCAGCCCCCGGGACAGTTACAATGAGCAGTTCTTC. V usage is TRBV11-2 and J usage is TRBJ2-1; 7 bases match TRBD1. Germline CDR1 is SGHAT and CDR2 is FQNNGV. V lost 5 bases, J lost 4 bases, and 5 bases stayed unmatched. CDR3 length: 14 residues.

The J gene is TRBJ1-3, the V gene TRBV2; D is uncertain. Looked up from germline, CDR1 is SNHLY and CDR2 is FYNNEI. CDR3 length equals 17 residues. The germline V and J ends were trimmed by 6 bases and 0 bases, with 18 bases remaining between them. The CDR3 sequence is CASRRQPYPASGNTIYF. DNA of the CDR3: TGTGCCAGCAGACGACAACCATACCCAGCCTCTGGAAACACCATATATTTT. Filled out from reference TRBV2 and TRBJ1-3, the complete variable domain reads EPEVTQTPSHQVTQMGQEVILRCVPISNHLYFYWYRQILGQKVEFLVSFYNNEISEKSEIFDDQFSVERPDGSNFTLKIRSTKLEDSAMYFCASRRQPYPASGNTIYFGEGSWLTVV.

This clone was seen a handful of times. The chain uses TRBV5-4 and TRBJ2-5; 8 bases agree with TRBD2. The CDR3 runs to 15 residues. Per germline, CDR1 SGHNT and CDR2 YYREEE (reference sequence). The J segment lost 0 bases and the V segment lost 0 bases, leaving 1 base of the junction unmatched. The CDR3 DNA reads TGTGCCAGCAGCTTGGCGGGGGGGAACCAAGAGACCCAGTACTTC. It specifies CASSLAGGNQETQYF. The full variable domain, with the rest looked up from reference TRBV5-4 and TRBJ2-5, is ETGVTQSPTHLIKTRGQQVTLRCSSQSGHNTVSWYQQALGQGPQFIFQYYREEENGRGNFPPRFSGLQFPNYSSELNVNALELDDSALYLCASSLAGGNQETQYFGPGTRLLVL.

About this clone: Within the sample, other DNA sequences also encode this same CDR3. The CDR3 here is CASSLRRGDTQYF. The CDR3 nucleotides are TGTGCCAGCAGCTTACGACGGGGAGATACGCAGTATTTT. V is TRBV7-3 and J is TRBJ2-3; possibly TRBD2 for D (5 bases). Trimming stripped 2 bases from V and 5 bases from J, with 8 bases between. Germline assignment: CDR1 SGHTA and CDR2 FQGTGA. The CDR3 is 13 residues long.